This paragraph reports one T cell receptor (beta chain). What it binds is not known. This entry is derived from a study of T cell responses to AZD1222 COVID-19 vaccine. The CDR3 totals 17 residues. Looked up from germline, CDR1 is SGHVS and CDR2 is FNYEAQ. The V end was cut by 0 bases, the J end by 6 bases, with 21 bases between. Study-wide points: Distributed over spike, vaccine-associated CD4 TCRs predominated at 160-218 and 743-854.

Produced via immunoSEQ multiplex PCR; TCRdb's table is partial and in-frame only. The sample has over 85,000 clones; over 85% are singletons. The source material was peripheral blood, sampled 28 days after the second AZD1222 dose. V usage is TRBV7-6 and J usage is TRBJ2-7, with D maybe TRBD1 (6 bases). The TCR originated in an adult who received the AZD1222 COVID-19 vaccine. The CDR3 region has the DNA TGTGCCAGCAGCTTAGCCCCGACTCTCCAGGGGTCGGGCGAGCAGTACTTC. Encoded protein: CASSLAPTLQGSGEQYF.